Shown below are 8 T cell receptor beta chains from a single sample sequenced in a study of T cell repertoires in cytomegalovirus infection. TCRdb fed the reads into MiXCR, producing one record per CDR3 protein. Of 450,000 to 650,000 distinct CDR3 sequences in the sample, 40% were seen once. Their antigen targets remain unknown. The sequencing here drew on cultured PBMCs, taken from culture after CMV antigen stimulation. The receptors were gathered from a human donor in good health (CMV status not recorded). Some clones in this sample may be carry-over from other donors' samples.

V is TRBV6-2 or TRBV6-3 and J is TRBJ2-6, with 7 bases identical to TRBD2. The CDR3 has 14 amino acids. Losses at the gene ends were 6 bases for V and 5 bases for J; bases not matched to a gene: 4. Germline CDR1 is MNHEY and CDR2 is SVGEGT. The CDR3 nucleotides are TGTGCCAGCAGCACGGGGGGATGGGCCAACGTCCTGACTTTC. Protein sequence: CASSTGGWANVLTF.

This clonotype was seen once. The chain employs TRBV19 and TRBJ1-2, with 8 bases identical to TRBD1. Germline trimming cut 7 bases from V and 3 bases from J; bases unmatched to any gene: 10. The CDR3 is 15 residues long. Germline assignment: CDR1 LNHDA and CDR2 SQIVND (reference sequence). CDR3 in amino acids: CASMRTGTDYYGYTF. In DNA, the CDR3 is TGTGCCAGTATGCGGACAGGGACAGATTACTATGGCTACACCTTC. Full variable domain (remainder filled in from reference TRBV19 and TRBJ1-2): DGGITQSPKYLFRKEGQNVTLSCEQNLNHDAMYWYRQDPGQGLRLIYYSQIVNDFQKGDIAEGYSVSREKKESFPLTVTSAQKNPTAFYLCASMRTGTDYYGYTFGSGTRLTVV.

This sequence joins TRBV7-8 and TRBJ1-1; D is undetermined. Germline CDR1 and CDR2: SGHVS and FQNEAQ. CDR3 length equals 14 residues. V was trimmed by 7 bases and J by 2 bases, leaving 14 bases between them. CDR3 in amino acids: CASKVAAGNTEAFF. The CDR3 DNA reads TGTGCCAGCAAGGTGGCGGCAGGAAACACTGAAGCTTTCTTT.

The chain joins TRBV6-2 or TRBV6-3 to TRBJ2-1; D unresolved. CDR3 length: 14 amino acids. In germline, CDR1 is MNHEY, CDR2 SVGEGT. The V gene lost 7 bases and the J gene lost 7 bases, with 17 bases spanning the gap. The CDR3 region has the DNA TGTGCCAGCAACAGACTCGGTGATGCAAATGAGCAGTTCTTC. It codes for CASNRLGDANEQFF.

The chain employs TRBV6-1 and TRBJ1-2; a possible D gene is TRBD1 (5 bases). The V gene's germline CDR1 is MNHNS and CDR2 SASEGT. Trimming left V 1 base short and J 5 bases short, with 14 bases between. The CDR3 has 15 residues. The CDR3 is CASSEGFGTEYGYTF. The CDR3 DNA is TGTGCCAGCAGTGAAGGTTTCGGGACGGAGTATGGCTACACCTTC.

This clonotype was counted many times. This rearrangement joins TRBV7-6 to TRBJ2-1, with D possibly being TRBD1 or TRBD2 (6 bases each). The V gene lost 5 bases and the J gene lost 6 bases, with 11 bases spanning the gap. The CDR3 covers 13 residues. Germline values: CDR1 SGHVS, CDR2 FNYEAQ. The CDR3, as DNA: TGTGCCAGCAGCCTCGGGGGCCTCAATGAGCAGTTCTTC. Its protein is CASSLGGLNEQFF. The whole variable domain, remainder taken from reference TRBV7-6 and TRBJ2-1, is GAGVSQSPRYKVTKRGQDVALRCDPISGHVSLYWYRQALGQGPEFLTYFNYEAQQDKSGLPNDRFSAERPEGSISTLTIQRTEQRDSAMYRCASSLGGLNEQFFGPGTRLTVL.

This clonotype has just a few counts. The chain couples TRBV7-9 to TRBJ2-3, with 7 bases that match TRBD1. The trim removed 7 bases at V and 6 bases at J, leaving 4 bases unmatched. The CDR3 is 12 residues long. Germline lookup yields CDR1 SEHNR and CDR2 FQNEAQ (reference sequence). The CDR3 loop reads CASTPRGDTQYF. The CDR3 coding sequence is TGTGCCAGCACCCCCAGGGGGGATACGCAGTATTTT.

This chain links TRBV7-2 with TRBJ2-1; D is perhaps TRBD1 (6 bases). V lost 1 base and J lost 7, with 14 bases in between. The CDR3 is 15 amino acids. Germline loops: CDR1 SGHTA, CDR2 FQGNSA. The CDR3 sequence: CASSLDRVGRNEQFF. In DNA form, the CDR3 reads TGTGCCAGCAGCTTAGACAGGGTTGGACGAAATGAGCAGTTCTTC.